This record concerns one T cell receptor beta chain sequence. The CDR3 runs to 15 residues. Germline V gene sequence: CDR1 SGHRS, CDR2 YFSETQ. J gave up 1 base and V 0 bases, and 0 bases lay outside the gene matches. The data were taken from a study of PD-L1 blockade in urothelial cancer. Study-wide background: Patients took up atezolizumab around 2014 at 1,200 mg intravenously every 3 weeks. Males with bladder-origin urothelial cancer constituted most of the roughly 29 patients.

Method: immunoSEQ multiplex PCR; TCRdb's copy keeps in-frame clones and lacks some. Of around 100,000 clones in the sample, about nine tenths were seen once. Described time point: pretreatment peripheral blood. The chain uses TRBV5-1 and TRBJ2-7, with 11 nucleotides matching TRBD2. The material was PBMCs, obtained around atezolizumab (anti-PD-L1) treatment. This receptor was taken from a man in his 60s with urothelial cancer. Here the CDR3 reads CASSLASGGSYEQYF. CDR3 nucleotide sequence: TGCGCCAGCAGCTTGGCTAGCGGGGGGTCCTACGAGCAGTACTTC.